This T cell receptor beta chain stems from a study of Tregs in tolerant kidney transplant recipients. Points from the study as a whole: The most relevant donor-specific Treg TCRbeta repertoire apparently came from expansion with activated donor B cells. No direct test of biological reproducibility was done here.

V lost 6 bases and J lost 4, with 16 bases in between. Germline loops: CDR1 ENHRY, CDR2 SYGVKD. CDR3 length equals 15 residues. Mixed chimerism was transient after nonmyeloablative marrow transplants from related graft donors. Unstimulated regulatory T cells (CD4+CD25+CD127-), CD4+CD25- non-regulatory cells, CD4 and CD8 cells were FACS-sorted from thawed PBMCs. Points on this clone: Antigen: not known.

Sequenced by immunoSEQ multiplex PCR; TCRdb stores in-frame clones only, minus some. The data contain tens of thousands of clones, 90% to 95% of them singletons. The source material was CD4+ T cells from blood (PBMCs), sampled 24 months after the transplant. The clonotype originates from a human patient who received a combined kidney and bone marrow transplant. Some T cells may arise from the graft donor. The chain recombines TRBV10-3 with TRBJ2-1, with D unclear. Written as DNA, the CDR3 is TGTGCCATCAGCGGTGGTCGCGAGAAGTACAATGAGCAGTTCTTC. Amino acids: CAISGGREKYNEQFF.